What follows describes a single TCR beta chain. The data derive from a study of shared clonotypes between healthy human individuals. The protocol was immunoSEQ multiplex PCR, while the TCRdb copy is restricted to in-frame clones and leaves out a portion. The sample has hundreds of thousands of clones; about 96% are singletons. Trimming pared 3 bases from V and 3 bases from J, leaving 19 bases between. The CDR3 has 16 amino acids. Germline loops: CDR1 SGHRS, CDR2 YFSETQ. The V and J genes are TRBV5-1 and TRBJ2-7, with a weak D call TRBD2 (7 bases). The receptor's source is a young woman in good health. The specimen sequenced was naive CD4+ T cells sorted from blood. The subset is: CD45RA+ positively selected. This CDR3 reads CASSSNPRGGIYEQYF. The CDR3 region has the DNA TGCGCCAGCAGCTCAAATCCGAGGGGGGGAATCTACGAGCAGTACTTC.